This T cell receptor beta chain was sequenced for a study of T cells in Graves' hyperthyroidism and ophthalmopathy. General study findings and limits: The authors' 13 V-J model separated ophthalmopathy from stable hyperthyroidism. Among clonotypes expanded in thyroid above 0.001, most were also found in blood.

Subjects with ophthalmopathy showed a Clinical Activity Score no lower than 3, a NOSPECS grade no lower than 4, and a duration shorter than 3 months. Thyroid ultrasound, orbital computed tomography, clinical symptoms, and serum thyroxine and TRAb underpinned diagnoses. The CDR3 is 14 amino acids. From germline, CDR1 is SQVTM and CDR2 ANQGSEA. V was cut by 4 bases and J by 4 bases, with 16 bases left in between. This clonotype was detected only a few times. The target antigen is unknown. Using RNA transcripts as the source, TCR beta CDR3 regions were amplified. TCR CDR3 regions were first amplified by RT-PCR with HTBI primers. In TCRdb, the multiplex PCR reads were re-called with MiXCR into one record per CDR3 protein. Of 500,000 or so distinct CDR3 sequences listed, 17% are singletons.

This TCR came from a woman between 18 and 29 years old with Graves' ophthalmopathy. The chain uses TRBV29-1 and TRBJ1-2, with no clear D. What was sequenced was blood. The CDR3 is CSVGAGPLSYGYTF. CDR3 bases: TGCAGCGTTGGTGCAGGTCCCCTTTCCTATGGCTACACCTTC.